This T cell receptor beta chain appears in the sequencing data of a study of PD-1 blockade in classical Hodgkin lymphoma. Study outcomes and limitations: Nivolumab initiation under 1 year post-ASCT meant exclusion. The causes of the repertoire differences, possibly disease activity or prior therapy, remain undefined.

Time point: cycle 4 day 1 (C4D1), after less than seven weeks of nivolumab. Relapses following autologous stem cell transplantation were seen in all patients, with brentuximab vedotin exposure varying. Purified CD4+ T cells were obtained from thawed PBMCs through magnetic negative selection. The data were produced by immunoSEQ multiplex PCR, yet TCRdb's version contains in-frame clones alone and is incomplete. The data hold roughly 30,000 clones, with about 80% observed a single time. The V gene lost 1 base and the J gene lost 3 bases, with 19 bases spanning the gap. Germline V CDR1 and CDR2: SGHTA, FQGNSA. The CDR3 runs 19 residues. On this clone itself: Its specificity is not known.

The genes are TRBV7-2 and TRBJ1-6, with a weak D call TRBD1 (6 bases). The specimen was CD4+ T cells from blood, collected before the fourth cycle of nivolumab. This clonotype was sampled from a human donor with classical Hodgkin lymphoma. The CDR3 is CASSLGGRQGDNYNSPLHF. CDR3 coding DNA: TGTGCCAGCAGCTTAGGGGGGCGGCAGGGCGATAACTATAATTCACCCCTCCACTTT.